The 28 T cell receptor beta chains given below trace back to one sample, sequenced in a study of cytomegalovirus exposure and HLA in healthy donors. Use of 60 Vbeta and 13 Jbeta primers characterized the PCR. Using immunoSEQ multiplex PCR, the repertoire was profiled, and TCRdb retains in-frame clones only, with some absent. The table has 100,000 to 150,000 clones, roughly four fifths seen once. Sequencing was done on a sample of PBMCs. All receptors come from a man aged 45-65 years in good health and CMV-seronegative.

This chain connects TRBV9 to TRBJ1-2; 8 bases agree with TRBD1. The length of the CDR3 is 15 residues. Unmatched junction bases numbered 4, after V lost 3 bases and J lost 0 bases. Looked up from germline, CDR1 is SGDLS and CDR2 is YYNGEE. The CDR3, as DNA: TGTGCCAGCAGCGCCCGGGACAGGTCTAACTATGGCTACACCTTC. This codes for CASSARDRSNYGYTF.

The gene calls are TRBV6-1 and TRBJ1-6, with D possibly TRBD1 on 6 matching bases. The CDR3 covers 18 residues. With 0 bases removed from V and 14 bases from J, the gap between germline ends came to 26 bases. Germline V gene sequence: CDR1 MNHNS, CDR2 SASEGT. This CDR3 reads CASSEAKRGHELFLALHF. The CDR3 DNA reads TGTGCCAGCAGTGAAGCCAAACGGGGACACGAACTCTTCTTAGCCCTCCACTTT.

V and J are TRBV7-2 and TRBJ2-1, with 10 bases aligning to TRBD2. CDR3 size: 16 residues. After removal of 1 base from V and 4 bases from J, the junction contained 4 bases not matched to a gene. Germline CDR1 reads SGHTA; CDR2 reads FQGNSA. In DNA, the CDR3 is TGTGCCAGCAGCTTAGATTTAGCGGGGGGTTACAATGAGCAGTTCTTC. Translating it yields CASSLDLAGGYNEQFF.

The CDR3 sequence: CASRRGFSTDTQYF. Written as DNA, the CDR3 is TGTGCCAGCCGGCGAGGATTCTCCACAGATACGCAGTATTTT. The chain couples TRBV5-6 to TRBJ2-3, with no clear D. Germline V gene lookup returns CDR1 SGHDT and CDR2 YYEEEE. This CDR3 spans 14 amino acids. V lost 7 bases and J lost 2, with 14 bases in between. Complete variable domain (other parts from reference TRBV5-6 and TRBJ2-3): DAGVTQSPTHLIKTRGQQVTLRCSPKSGHDTVSWYQQALGQGPQFIFQYYEEEERQRGNFPDRFSGHQFPNYSSELNVNALLLGDSALYLCASRRGFSTDTQYFGPGTRLTVL.

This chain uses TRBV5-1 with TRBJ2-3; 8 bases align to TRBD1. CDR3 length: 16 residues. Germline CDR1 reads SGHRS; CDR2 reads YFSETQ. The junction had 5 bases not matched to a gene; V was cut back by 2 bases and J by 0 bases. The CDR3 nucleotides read TGCGCCAGCAGCTTCGGTCAGGGGGCTAGCACAGATACGCAGTATTTT. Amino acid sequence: CASSFGQGASTDTQYF. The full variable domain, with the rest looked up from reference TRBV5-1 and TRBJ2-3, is KAGVTQTPRYLIKTRGQQVTLSCSPISGHRSVSWYQQTPGQGLQFLFEYFSETQRNKGNFPGRFSGRQFSNSRSEMNVSTLELGDSALYLCASSFGQGASTDTQYFGPGTRLTVL.

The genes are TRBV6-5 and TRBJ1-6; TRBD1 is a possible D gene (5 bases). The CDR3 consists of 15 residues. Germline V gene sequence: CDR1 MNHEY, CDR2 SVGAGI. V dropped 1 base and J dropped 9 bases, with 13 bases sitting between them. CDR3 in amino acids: CASSYLSGHLSPLHF. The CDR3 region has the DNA TGTGCCAGCAGTTACTTATCCGGACACCTTTCACCCCTCCACTTT.

CDR3 coding DNA: TGTGCCAGCAGCTGGGCTGGCGGGGGGACAGATACGCAGTATTTT. Protein: CASSWAGGGTDTQYF. The gene calls are TRBV7-2 and TRBJ2-3; 8 bases are shared with TRBD2. Per germline, CDR1 SGHTA and CDR2 FQGNSA. V gave up 4 bases and J gave up 3 bases; unmatched junction bases: 6. The CDR3 totals 15 residues.

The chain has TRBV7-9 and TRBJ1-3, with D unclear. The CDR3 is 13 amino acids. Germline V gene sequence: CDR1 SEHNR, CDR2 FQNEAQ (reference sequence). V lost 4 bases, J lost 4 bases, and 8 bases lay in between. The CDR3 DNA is TGTGCCAGCAGCTCCTCGGGGGGAAACACCATATATTTT. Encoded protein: CASSSSGGNTIYF.

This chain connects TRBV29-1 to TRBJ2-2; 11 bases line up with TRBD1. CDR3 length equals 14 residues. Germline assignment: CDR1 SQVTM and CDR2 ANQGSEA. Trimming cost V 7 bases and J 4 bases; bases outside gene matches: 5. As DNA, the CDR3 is TGCAGCGCCTTGGGGACAGGGGGCACCGGGGAGCTGTTTTTT. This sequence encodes CSALGTGGTGELFF.

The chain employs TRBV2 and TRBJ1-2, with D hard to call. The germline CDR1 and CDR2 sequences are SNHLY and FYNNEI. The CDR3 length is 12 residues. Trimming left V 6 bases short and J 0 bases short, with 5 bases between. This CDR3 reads CASSEPNYGYTF. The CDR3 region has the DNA TGTGCCAGCAGCGAGCCTAACTATGGCTACACCTTC.

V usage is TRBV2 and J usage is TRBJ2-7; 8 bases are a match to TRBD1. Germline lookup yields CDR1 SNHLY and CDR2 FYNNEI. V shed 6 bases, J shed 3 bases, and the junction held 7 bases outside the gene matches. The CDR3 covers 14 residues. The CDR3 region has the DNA TGTGCCAGCAGGTCGACAGGGGTCATCTACGAGCAGTACGTC. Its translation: CASRSTGVIYEQYV.

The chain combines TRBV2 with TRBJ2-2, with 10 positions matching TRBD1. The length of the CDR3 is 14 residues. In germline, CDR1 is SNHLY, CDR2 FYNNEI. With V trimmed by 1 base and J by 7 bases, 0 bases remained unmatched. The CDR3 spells CASSEGTGGGELFF. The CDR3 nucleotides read TGTGCCAGCAGTGAAGGGACAGGGGGCGGGGAGCTGTTTTTT.

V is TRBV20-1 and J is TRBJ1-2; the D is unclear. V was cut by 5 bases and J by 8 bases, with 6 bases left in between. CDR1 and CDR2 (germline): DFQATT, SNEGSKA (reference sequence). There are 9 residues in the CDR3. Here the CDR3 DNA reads TGCAGTGCTCCCAGGGGCTACACCTTC. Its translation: CSAPRGYTF.

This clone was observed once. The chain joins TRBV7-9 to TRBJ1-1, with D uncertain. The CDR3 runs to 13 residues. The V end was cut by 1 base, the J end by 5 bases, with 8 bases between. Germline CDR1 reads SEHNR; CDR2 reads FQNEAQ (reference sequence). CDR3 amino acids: CASSLERETEAFF. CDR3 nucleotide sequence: TGTGCCAGCAGCTTAGAACGGGAGACTGAAGCTTTCTTT.

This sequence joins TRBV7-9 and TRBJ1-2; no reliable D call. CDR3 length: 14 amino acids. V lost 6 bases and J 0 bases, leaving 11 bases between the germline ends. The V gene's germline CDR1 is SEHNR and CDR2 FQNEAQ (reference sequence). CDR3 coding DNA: TGTGCCAGCAGTCCTGAGGCAGCTAACTATGGCTACACCTTC. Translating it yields CASSPEAANYGYTF.

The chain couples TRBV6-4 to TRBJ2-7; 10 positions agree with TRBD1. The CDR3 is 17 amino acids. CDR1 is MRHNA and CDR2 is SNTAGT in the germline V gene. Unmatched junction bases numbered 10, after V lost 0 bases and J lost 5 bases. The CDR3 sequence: CASSDSREDGTGDEQYV. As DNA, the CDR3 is TGTGCCAGCAGTGACTCGAGGGAAGATGGGACAGGGGACGAGCAGTACGTC.

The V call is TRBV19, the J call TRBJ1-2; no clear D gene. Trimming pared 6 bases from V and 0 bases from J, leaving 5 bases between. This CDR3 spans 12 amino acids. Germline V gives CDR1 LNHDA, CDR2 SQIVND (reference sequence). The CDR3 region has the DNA TGTGCCAGTAGCTACGCTAACTATGGCTACACCTTC. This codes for CASSYANYGYTF. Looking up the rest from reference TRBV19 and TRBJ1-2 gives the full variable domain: DGGITQSPKYLFRKEGQNVTLSCEQNLNHDAMYWYRQDPGQGLRLIYYSQIVNDFQKGDIAEGYSVSREKKESFPLTVTSAQKNPTAFYLCASSYANYGYTFGSGTRLTVV.

The CDR3 DNA is TGTGCTACCAGTGGTAGGAACACTGAAGCTTTCTTT. It codes for CATSGRNTEAFF. This chain joins TRBV6-5 and TRBJ1-1; D not certain. The CDR3 is 12 amino acids. Per germline, CDR1 MNHEY and CDR2 SVGAGI.

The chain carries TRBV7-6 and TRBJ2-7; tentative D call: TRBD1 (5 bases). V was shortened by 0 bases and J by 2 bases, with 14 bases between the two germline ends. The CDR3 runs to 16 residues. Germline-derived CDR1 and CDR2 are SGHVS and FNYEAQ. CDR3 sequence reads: CASSLASSGLTYEQYF. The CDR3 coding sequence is TGTGCCAGCAGCTTAGCGAGTTCAGGGTTAACCTACGAGCAGTACTTC.

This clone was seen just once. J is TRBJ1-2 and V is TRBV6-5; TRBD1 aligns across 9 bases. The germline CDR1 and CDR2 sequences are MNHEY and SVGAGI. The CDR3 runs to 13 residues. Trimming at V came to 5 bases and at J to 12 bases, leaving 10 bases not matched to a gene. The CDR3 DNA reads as TGTGCCAGCAGTCAGGGGACAGGGAGGGTTCACACCTTC. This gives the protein CASSQGTGRVHTF.

Written as DNA, the CDR3 is TGTGCCAGCAGTCCCGGGAGGGGCGAGCAGTACGTC. Its translation: CASSPGRGEQYV. The genes are TRBV28 and TRBJ2-7, with TRBD2 matching over 8 bases. The CDR3 loop spans 12 amino acids. V lost 5 bases, J lost 6 bases, and 3 bases stayed unmatched. Per germline, CDR1 MDHEN and CDR2 SYDVKM.

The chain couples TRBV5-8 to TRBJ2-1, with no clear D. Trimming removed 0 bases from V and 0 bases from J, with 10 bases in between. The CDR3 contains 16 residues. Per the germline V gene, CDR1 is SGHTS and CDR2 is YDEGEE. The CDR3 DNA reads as TGTGCCAGCAGCTTGGTACAGCCCAGCTCCTACAATGAGCAGTTCTTC. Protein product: CASSLVQPSSYNEQFF.

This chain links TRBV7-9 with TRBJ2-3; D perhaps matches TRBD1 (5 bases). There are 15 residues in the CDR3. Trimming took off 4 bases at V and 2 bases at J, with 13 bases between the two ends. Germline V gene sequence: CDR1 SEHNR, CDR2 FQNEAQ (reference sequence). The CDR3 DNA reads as TGTGCCAGCAGCTCACAGGCGTCGGACACAGATACGCAGTATTTT. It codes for CASSSQASDTDTQYF.

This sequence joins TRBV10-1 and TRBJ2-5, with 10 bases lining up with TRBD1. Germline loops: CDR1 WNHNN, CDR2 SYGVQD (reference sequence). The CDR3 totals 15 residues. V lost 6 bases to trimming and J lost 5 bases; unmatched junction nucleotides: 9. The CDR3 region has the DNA TGCGCCAGCAGCGACCGGGACAGGGGCTGGGAGACCCAGTACTTC. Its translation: CASSDRDRGWETQYF.

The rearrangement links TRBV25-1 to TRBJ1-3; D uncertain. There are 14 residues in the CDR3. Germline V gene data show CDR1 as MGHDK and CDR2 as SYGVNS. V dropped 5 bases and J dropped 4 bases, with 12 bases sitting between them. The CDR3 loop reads CASSPSAGGNTIYF. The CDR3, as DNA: TGTGCCAGCAGTCCCTCGGCCGGGGGAAACACCATATATTTT.

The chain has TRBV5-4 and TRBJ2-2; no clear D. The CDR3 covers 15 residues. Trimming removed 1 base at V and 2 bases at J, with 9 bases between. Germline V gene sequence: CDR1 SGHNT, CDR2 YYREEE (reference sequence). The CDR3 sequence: CASSLSQENTGELFF. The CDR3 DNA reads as TGTGCCAGCAGCTTGAGTCAGGAAAACACCGGGGAGCTGTTTTTT.

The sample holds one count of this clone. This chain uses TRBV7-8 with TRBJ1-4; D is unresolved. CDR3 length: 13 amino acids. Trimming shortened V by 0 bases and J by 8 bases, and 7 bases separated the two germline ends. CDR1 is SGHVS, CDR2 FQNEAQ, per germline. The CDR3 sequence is CASSLAQAEKLFF. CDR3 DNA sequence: TGTGCCAGCAGCTTAGCCCAGGCCGAAAAACTGTTTTTT. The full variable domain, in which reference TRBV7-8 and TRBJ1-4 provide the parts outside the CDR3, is GAGVSQSPRYKVAKRGQDVALRCDPISGHVSLFWYQQALGQGPEFLTYFQNEAQLDKSGLPSDRFFAERPEGSVSTLKIQRTQQEDSAVYLCASSLAQAEKLFFGSGTQLSVL.

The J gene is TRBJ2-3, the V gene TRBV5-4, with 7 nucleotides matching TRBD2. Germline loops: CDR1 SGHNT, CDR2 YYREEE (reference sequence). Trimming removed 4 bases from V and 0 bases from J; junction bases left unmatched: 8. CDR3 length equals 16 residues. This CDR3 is CASSPLSGISTDTQYF. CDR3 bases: TGTGCCAGCAGCCCACTAAGCGGGATTAGCACAGATACGCAGTATTTT.